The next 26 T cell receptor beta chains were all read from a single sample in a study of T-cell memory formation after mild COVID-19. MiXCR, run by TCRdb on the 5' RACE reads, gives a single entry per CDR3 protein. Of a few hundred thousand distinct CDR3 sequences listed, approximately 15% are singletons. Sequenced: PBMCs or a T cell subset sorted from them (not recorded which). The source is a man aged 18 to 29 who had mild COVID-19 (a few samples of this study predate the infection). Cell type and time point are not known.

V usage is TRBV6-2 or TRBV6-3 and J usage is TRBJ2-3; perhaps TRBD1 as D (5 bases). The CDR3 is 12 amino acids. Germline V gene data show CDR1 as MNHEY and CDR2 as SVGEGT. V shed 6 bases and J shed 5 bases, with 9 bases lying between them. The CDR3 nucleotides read TGTGCCAGCAGACATCAGGGAGATACGCAGTATTTT. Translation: CASRHQGDTQYF.

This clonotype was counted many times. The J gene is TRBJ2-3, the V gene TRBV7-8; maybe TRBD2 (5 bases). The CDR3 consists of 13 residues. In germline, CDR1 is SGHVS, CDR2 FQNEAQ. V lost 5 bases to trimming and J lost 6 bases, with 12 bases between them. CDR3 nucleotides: TGTGCCAGCAGCCCCGGGATGGGCGATACGCAGTATTTT. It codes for CASSPGMGDTQYF.

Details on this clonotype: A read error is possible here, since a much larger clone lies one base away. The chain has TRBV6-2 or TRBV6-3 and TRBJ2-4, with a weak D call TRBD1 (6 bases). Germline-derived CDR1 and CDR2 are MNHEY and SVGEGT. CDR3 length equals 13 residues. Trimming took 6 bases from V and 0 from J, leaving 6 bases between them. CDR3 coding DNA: TGTGCCAGCAGCAGGGGAGCCAAAAACATTCAGTACTTC. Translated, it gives CASSRGAKNIQYF.

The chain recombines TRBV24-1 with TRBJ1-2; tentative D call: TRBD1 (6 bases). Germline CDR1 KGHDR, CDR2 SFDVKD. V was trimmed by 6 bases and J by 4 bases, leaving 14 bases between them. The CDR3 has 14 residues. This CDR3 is CATSLSTGAYGYTF. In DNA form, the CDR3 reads TGTGCCACCAGTCTCTCGACAGGAGCCTATGGCTACACCTTC.

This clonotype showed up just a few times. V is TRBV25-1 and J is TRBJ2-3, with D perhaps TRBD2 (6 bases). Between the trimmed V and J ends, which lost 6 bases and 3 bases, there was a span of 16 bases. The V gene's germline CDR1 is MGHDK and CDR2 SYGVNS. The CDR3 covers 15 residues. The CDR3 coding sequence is TGTGCCAGCAGCTCTAGCGTGGAGAGAACAGATACGCAGTATTTT. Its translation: CASSSSVERTDTQYF.

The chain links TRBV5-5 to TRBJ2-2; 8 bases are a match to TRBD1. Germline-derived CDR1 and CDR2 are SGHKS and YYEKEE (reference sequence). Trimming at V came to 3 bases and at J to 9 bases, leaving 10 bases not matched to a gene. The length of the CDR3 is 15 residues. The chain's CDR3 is CASSSSGQGDRELFF. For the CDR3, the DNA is TGTGCCAGCAGCTCCAGTGGACAGGGCGATCGGGAGCTGTTTTTT.

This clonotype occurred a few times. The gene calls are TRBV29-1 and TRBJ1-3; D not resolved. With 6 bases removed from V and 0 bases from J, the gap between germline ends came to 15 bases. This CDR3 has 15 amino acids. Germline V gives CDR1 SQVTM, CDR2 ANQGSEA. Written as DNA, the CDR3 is TGCAGCGTCCAGGCGCTAGGTGACTCTGGAAACACCATATATTTT. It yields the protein CSVQALGDSGNTIYF.

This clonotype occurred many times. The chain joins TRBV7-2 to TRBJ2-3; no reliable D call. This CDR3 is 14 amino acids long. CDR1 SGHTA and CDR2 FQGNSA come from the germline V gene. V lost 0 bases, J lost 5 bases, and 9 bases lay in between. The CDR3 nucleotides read TGTGCCAGCAGCTTAGCGGATTCTGGAGATACGCAGTATTTT. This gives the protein CASSLADSGDTQYF.

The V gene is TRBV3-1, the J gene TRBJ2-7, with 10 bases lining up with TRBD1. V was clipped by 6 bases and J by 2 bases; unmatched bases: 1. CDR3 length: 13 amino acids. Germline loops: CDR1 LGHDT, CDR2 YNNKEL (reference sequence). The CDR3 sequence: CASRGTGAYEQYF. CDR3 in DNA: TGTGCCAGCAGGGGGACAGGGGCCTACGAGCAGTACTTC.

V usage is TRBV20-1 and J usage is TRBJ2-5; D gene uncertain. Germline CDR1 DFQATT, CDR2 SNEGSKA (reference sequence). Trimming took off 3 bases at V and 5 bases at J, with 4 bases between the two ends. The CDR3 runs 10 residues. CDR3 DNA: TGCAGTGCTAGTACCGAGACCCAGTACTTC. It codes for CSASTETQYF.

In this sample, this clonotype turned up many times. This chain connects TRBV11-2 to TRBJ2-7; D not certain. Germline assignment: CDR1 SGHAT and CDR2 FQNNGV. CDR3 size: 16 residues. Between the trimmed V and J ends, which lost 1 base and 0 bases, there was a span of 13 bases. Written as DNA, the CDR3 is TGTGCCAGCAGCTTAGGTCGGGCCAGCCTCTCCTACGAGCAGTACGTC. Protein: CASSLGRASLSYEQYV.

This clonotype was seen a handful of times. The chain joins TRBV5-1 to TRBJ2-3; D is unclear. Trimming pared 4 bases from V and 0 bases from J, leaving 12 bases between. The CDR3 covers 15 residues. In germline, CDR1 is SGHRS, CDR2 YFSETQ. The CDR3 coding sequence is TGCGCCAGCAGCACAGACGGTTCTAGCACAGATACGCAGTATTTT. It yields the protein CASSTDGSSTDTQYF.

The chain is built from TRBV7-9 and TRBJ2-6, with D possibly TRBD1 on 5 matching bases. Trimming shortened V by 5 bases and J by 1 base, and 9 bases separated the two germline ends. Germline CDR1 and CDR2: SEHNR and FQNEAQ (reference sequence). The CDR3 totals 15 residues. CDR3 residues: CASSTTESGANVLTF. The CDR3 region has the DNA TGTGCCAGCAGCACGACAGAGTCTGGGGCCAACGTCCTGACTTTC.

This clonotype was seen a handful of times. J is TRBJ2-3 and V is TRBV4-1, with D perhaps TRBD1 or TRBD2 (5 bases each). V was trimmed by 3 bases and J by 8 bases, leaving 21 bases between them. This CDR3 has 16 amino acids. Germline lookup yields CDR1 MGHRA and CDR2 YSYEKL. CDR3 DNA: TGCGCCAGCAGCCACCCGATCGGGACCCGCCAAGGTACGCAGTATTTT. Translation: CASSHPIGTRQGTQYF.

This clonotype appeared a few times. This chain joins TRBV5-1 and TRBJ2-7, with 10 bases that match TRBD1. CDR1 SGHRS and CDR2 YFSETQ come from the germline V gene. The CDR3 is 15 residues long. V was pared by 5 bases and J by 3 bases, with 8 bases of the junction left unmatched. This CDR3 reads CASSRGDRGFYEQYF. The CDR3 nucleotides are TGCGCCAGCAGTCGGGGGGACAGGGGTTTCTACGAGCAGTACTTC.

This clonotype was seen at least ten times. CDR3 nucleotides: TGTGCCAGCAGCTTAGCCGGACAGGGGTCCTACAATGAGCAGTTCTTC. The encoded protein is CASSLAGQGSYNEQFF. The chain has TRBV7-6 and TRBJ2-1; 9 bases fit TRBD1. With 0 bases clipped from V and 1 base from J, the junction kept 1 base outside the gene matches. This CDR3 contains 16 residues. Germline CDR1 reads SGHVS; CDR2 reads FNYEAQ.

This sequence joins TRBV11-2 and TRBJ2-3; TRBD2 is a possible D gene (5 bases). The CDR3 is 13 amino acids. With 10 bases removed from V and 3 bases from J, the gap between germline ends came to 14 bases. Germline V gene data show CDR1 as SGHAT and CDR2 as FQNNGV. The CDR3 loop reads CANQPPGTDTQYF. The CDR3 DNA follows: TGTGCCAACCAACCCCCGGGGACAGATACGCAGTATTTT.

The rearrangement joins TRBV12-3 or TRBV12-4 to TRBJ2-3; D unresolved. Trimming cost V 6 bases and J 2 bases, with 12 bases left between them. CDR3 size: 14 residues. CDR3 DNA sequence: TGTGCCAGCAGGGTCCAGGTGATCACAGATACGCAGTATTTT. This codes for CASRVQVITDTQYF.

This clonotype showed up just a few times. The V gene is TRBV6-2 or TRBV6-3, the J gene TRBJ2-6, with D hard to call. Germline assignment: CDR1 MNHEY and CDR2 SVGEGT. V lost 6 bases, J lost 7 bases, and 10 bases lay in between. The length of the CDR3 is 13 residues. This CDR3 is CASRKTSANVLTF. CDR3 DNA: TGTGCCAGCAGGAAGACATCAGCCAACGTCCTGACTTTC.

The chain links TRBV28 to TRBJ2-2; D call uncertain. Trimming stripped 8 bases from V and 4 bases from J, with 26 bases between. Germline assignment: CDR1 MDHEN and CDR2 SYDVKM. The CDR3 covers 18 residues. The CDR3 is CASLSGSLHVAATGELFF. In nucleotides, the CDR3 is TGTGCCAGCCTTTCCGGATCGCTCCACGTCGCGGCCACCGGGGAGCTGTTTTTT.

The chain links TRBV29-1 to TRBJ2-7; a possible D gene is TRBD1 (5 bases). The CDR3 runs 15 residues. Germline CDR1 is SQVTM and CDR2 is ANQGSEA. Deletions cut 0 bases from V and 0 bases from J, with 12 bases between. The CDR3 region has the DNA TGCAGCGTTGAAGACCTCCAGGGAATCTCCTACGAGCAGTACTTC. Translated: CSVEDLQGISYEQYF.

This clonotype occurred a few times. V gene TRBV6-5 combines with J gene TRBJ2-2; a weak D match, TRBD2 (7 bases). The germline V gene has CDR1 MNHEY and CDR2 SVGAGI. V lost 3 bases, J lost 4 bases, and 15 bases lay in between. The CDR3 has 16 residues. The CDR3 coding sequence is TGTGCCAGCAGTTATACGGGGGGCGCGACCACCGGGGAGCTGTTTTTT. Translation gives CASSYTGGATTGELFF.

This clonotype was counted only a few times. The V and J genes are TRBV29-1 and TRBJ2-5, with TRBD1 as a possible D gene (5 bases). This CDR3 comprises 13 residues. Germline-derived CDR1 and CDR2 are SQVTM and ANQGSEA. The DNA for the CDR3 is TGCAGTATGCAGGGTGTAGTAGGAGAGACCCAGTACTTC. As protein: CSMQGVVGETQYF.

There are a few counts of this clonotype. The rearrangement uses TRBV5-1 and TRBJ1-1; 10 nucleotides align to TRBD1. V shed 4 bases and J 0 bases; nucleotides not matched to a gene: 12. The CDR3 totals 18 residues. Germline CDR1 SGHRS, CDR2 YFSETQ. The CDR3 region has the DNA TGCGCCAGCAGCAGAAACCCGGGACAGGGGCCGCTGAACACTGAAGCTTTCTTT. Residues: CASSRNPGQGPLNTEAFF. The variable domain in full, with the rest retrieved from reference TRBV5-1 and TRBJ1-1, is KAGVTQTPRYLIKTRGQQVTLSCSPISGHRSVSWYQQTPGQGLQFLFEYFSETQRNKGNFPGRFSGRQFSNSRSEMNVSTLELGDSALYLCASSRNPGQGPLNTEAFFGQGTRLTVV.

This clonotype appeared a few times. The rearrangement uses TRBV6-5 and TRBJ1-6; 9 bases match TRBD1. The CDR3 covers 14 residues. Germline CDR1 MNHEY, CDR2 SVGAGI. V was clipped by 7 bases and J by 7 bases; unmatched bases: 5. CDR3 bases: TGTGCCAGCAATGTACAGGGGGCAAATTCACCCCTCCACTTT. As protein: CASNVQGANSPLHF.

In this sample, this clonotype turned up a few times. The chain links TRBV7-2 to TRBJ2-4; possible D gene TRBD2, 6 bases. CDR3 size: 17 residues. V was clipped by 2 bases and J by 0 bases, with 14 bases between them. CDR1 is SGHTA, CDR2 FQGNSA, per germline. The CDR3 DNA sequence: TGTGCCAGCAGCTTAACTTTTGGACTACTAGCCAAAAACATTCAGTACTTC. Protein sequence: CASSLTFGLLAKNIQYF.